These 23 T cell receptor beta chains were sequenced from one sample in a study of identical twins. One entry per CDR3 protein results from TCRdb running MiXCR on the 5' RACE reads. The sample consists of about 200,000 distinct CDR3 sequences, 10% to 13% of them appearing once. Sequenced: memory T cells sorted from blood. The receptors were sampled from a man over 45 in good health.

This clonotype was detected a few times. This rearrangement joins TRBV7-8 to TRBJ2-5; D possibly corresponds to TRBD2 (6 bases). The length of the CDR3 is 17 residues. With 5 bases removed from V and 1 base from J, the gap between germline ends came to 20 bases. Looked up from germline, CDR1 is SGHVS and CDR2 is FQNEAQ. The CDR3 DNA follows: TGTGCCAGCAGCCGAACCTCCCGGCGGGGCACCCAAGAGACCCAGTACTTC. Translated: CASSRTSRRGTQETQYF.

This clonotype occurred many times. The chain recombines TRBV4-2 with TRBJ2-7, with D unclear. CDR1 is LGHNA and CDR2 is YNFKEQ in the germline V gene. This CDR3 is built from 17 residues. V gave up 2 bases and J gave up 0 bases, with 17 bases separating them. CDR3 in DNA: TGTGCCAGCAGCCAAACCCAGTCGTCTTTCAGCTCCTACGAGCAGTACTTC. This encodes CASSQTQSSFSSYEQYF.

This clonotype was observed a handful of times. This chain connects TRBV11-1 to TRBJ2-7; D may match TRBD1 or TRBD2 (5 bases each). Germline CDR1 and CDR2: SGHAT and FQDESV (reference sequence). V was clipped by 5 bases and J by 0 bases, with 26 bases between them. This CDR3 comprises 19 residues. CDR3: CASSPDWPQGTDSSYEQYF. CDR3 sequence (DNA): TGTGCCAGCAGCCCGGATTGGCCGCAAGGGACCGACAGCTCCTACGAGCAGTACTTC. Together with reference TRBV11-1 and TRBJ2-7, the CDR3 gives the full variable domain: EAEVAQSPRYKITEKSQAVAFWCDPISGHATLYWYRQILGQGPELLVQFQDESVVDDSQLPKDRFSAERLKGVDSTLKIQPAELGDSAMYLCASSPDWPQGTDSSYEQYFGPGTRLTVT.

This clonotype has a handful of counts. This chain joins TRBV20-1 and TRBJ1-2; D possibly corresponds to TRBD1 (6 bases). CDR1 is DFQATT and CDR2 is SNEGSKA in the germline V gene (reference sequence). The CDR3 has 12 amino acids. V was clipped by 5 bases and J by 8 bases, with 15 bases between them. The CDR3 DNA is TGCAGTGCTGCGGCCAGGGGCCAAGGCTACACCTTC. It yields the protein CSAAARGQGYTF.

This chain links TRBV12-3 or TRBV12-4 with TRBJ1-1, with 8 bases fitting TRBD1. The V and J ends lost 6 bases and 2 bases, in that order; junction bases with no gene match: 5. This CDR3 comprises 14 residues. The CDR3 DNA reads as TGTGCCAGCAGGGGACAGGTTATCAACACTGAAGCTTTCTTT. Amino acids: CASRGQVINTEAFF.

The chain recombines TRBV12-3 or TRBV12-4 with TRBJ1-6, with D possibly matching TRBD1 (5 bases). Trimming pared 3 bases from V and 10 bases from J, leaving 16 bases between. The CDR3 sequence is 15 residues long. Here the CDR3 DNA reads TGTGCCAGCAGTTTGGGGCAGCTCTTTGGGTCACCCCTCCACTTT. Amino acid sequence: CASSLGQLFGSPLHF.

This clonotype has just a few counts. The chain joins TRBV5-4 to TRBJ2-2; 14 bases match TRBD2. J gave up 6 bases and V 0 bases, and 4 bases lay outside the gene matches. This CDR3 contains 17 residues. The germline V gene has CDR1 SGHNT and CDR2 YYREEE (reference sequence). CDR3 nucleotide sequence: TGTGCCAGCAGCTTGGGGGGACTAGCGGGAGTATCCGGGGAGCTGTTTTTT. It codes for CASSLGGLAGVSGELFF.

This clonotype was counted a few times. The chain couples TRBV20-1 to TRBJ1-4, with 8 nucleotides matching TRBD1. The CDR3 extends over 15 amino acids. Germline V CDR1 and CDR2: DFQATT, SNEGSKA (reference sequence). J was trimmed by 7 bases and V by 3 bases; bases with no gene match: 10. CDR3 sequence reads: CSARPVTGAGEKLFF. The CDR3 region has the DNA TGCAGTGCTAGGCCAGTGACAGGGGCGGGTGAAAAACTGTTTTTT.

This clonotype was seen many times. This chain connects TRBV7-2 to TRBJ1-3, with D perhaps matching TRBD1 (5 bases). Trimming removed 5 bases at V and 5 bases at J, with 19 bases between. Germline-derived CDR1 and CDR2 are SGHTA and FQGNSA. The CDR3 covers 16 residues. The DNA of the CDR3 is TGTGCCAGCAGCCTCCCCTCAGGGTCTGGGAGAAACACCATATATTTT. Its translation: CASSLPSGSGRNTIYF. Drawing the rest from reference TRBV7-2 and TRBJ1-3, the complete variable domain is GAGVSQSPSNKVTEKGKDVELRCDPISGHTALYWYRQSLGQGLEFLIYFQGNSAPDKSGLPSDRFSAERTGGSVSTLTIQRTQQEDSAVYLCASSLPSGSGRNTIYFGEGSWLTVV.

The chain carries TRBV5-4 and TRBJ1-6; no clear D gene. CDR1 is SGHNT, CDR2 YYREEE, per germline (reference sequence). V was trimmed by 2 bases and J by 5 bases, leaving 8 bases between them. The CDR3 is made up of 14 amino acids. The CDR3 loop reads CASSFSDNNSPLHF. As DNA, the CDR3 is TGTGCCAGCAGCTTCTCGGATAATAATTCACCCCTCCACTTT.

The chain carries TRBV7-8 and TRBJ2-3; 7 bases are shared with TRBD1. From germline, CDR1 is SGHVS and CDR2 FQNEAQ. The CDR3 has 14 residues. V trimming: 0 bases; J trimming: 9 bases; junction bases outside the gene matches: 6. The DNA for the CDR3 is TGTGCCAGCAGCTTAGCGACAGGGATCAAGACGCAGTATTTT. This encodes CASSLATGIKTQYF. Based on the CDR3 plus reference TRBV7-8 and TRBJ2-3, the full variable domain is GAGVSQSPRYKVAKRGQDVALRCDPISGHVSLFWYQQALGQGPEFLTYFQNEAQLDKSGLPSDRFFAERPEGSVSTLKIQRTQQEDSAVYLCASSLATGIKTQYFGPGTRLTVL.

This clonotype was observed a few times. V gene TRBV15 combines with J gene TRBJ2-3, with a weak D call TRBD2 (5 bases). The CDR3 has 13 residues. Looked up from germline, CDR1 is LNHNV and CDR2 is YYDKDF (reference sequence). Trimming took off 0 bases at V and 6 bases at J, with 7 bases between the two ends. The CDR3 DNA is TGTGCCACCAGCAGAGATTGGGAGGATACGCAGTATTTT. Protein: CATSRDWEDTQYF.

This chain joins TRBV4-2 and TRBJ2-4, with D tentatively TRBD1 or TRBD2 (5 bases each). V was cut by 4 bases and J by 10 bases, with 17 bases left in between. The CDR3 is made up of 14 amino acids. Germline V gives CDR1 LGHNA, CDR2 YNFKEQ. As DNA, the CDR3 is TGTGCCAGCAGCCCAGACGGGGCAGGATCTATTCAGTACTTC. This translates into CASSPDGAGSIQYF.

V and J are TRBV4-1 and TRBJ2-7; 9 bases map to TRBD1. Germline V gives CDR1 MGHRA, CDR2 YSYEKL. V dropped 5 bases and J dropped 0; count of bases not matched to a gene: 5. CDR3 size: 15 residues. The CDR3 nucleotides are TGCGCCAGCAGCGGGGGACAGGGAATCTCCTACGAGCAGTACTTC. Translation: CASSGGQGISYEQYF.

In this sample, this clonotype turned up many times. The V and J genes are TRBV29-1 and TRBJ1-1; the match to TRBD1 covers 8 bases. The CDR3 spans 13 residues. CDR1 and CDR2 from the germline V gene are SQVTM and ANQGSEA. With 8 bases clipped from V and 3 bases from J, the junction kept 8 bases outside the gene matches. CDR3 sequence: CSFTGQVYTEAFF. CDR3 sequence (DNA): TGCAGCTTCACGGGACAGGTCTACACTGAAGCTTTCTTT.

This clonotype turned up a few times. The V call is TRBV28, the J call TRBJ1-5; 7 positions agree with TRBD1. After removal of 6 bases from V and 5 bases from J, the junction contained 13 bases not matched to a gene. This CDR3 region has 16 residues. The V gene's germline CDR1 is MDHEN and CDR2 SYDVKM. The CDR3 coding sequence is TGTGCCAGCAGAAAAATGACAGGGAGGGGGTATCAGCCCCAGCATTTT. The encoded protein is CASRKMTGRGYQPQHF.

This clonotype was found a few times. The chain employs TRBV6-1 and TRBJ2-5, with TRBD2 matching over 9 bases. J gave up 7 bases and V 5 bases, and 11 bases lay outside the gene matches. The CDR3 length is 15 residues. The V gene's germline CDR1 is MNHNS and CDR2 SASEGT. CDR3 sequence reads: CASSRRREGPGTQYF. The CDR3 region has the DNA TGTGCCAGCAGTCGCAGGCGGGAGGGCCCGGGGACCCAGTACTTC.

This clonotype has a single count. This sequence may be a read error, since a much larger clone differs from it by one base. The chain combines TRBV2 with TRBJ1-2, with TRBD1 as a possible D gene (5 bases). This CDR3 has 15 residues. Germline CDR1 reads SNHLY; CDR2 reads FYNNEI. This CDR3 reads CARSEGQGSGYGYTF. The CDR3 DNA follows: TGTGCCAGAAGTGAAGGGCAGGGTAGCGGCTATGGCTACACCTTC.

This clonotype was seen many times. The rearrangement links TRBV20-1 to TRBJ2-1, with TRBD2 matching over 9 bases. This CDR3 region has 14 residues. Germline CDR1 reads DFQATT; CDR2 reads SNEGSKA (reference sequence). V lost 3 bases, J lost 4 bases, and 4 bases stayed unmatched. The CDR3 DNA reads as TGCAGTGCTAGTGGCGGGAGGGGATACAATGAGCAGTTCTTC. It encodes CSASGGRGYNEQFF.

At least ten counts were recorded for this clonotype. The CDR3 spells CASSLGSSGDTQYF. CDR3 bases: TGTGCCAGCAGTTTAGGATCGTCTGGAGATACGCAGTATTTT. The chain employs TRBV12-3 or TRBV12-4 and TRBJ2-3, with D unclear. V lost 1 base to trimming and J lost 5 bases, with 10 bases between them. The CDR3 totals 14 residues.

This clonotype was picked up a small number of times. The chain recombines TRBV28 with TRBJ2-5; 9 nucleotides match TRBD1. The CDR3 runs 17 residues. Per the germline V gene, CDR1 is MDHEN and CDR2 is SYDVKM. With V trimmed by 5 bases and J by 2 bases, 12 bases remained unmatched. The CDR3 loop reads CASSHKVSGQGQETQYF. For the CDR3, the DNA is TGTGCCAGCAGTCATAAAGTTTCGGGACAGGGACAAGAGACCCAGTACTTC.

The chain has TRBV10-2 and TRBJ2-5; 16 bases align to TRBD2. The germline gives CDR1 WSHSY, CDR2 SAAADI. This CDR3 region has 17 residues. Losses at the gene ends were 2 bases for V and 5 bases for J; bases not matched to a gene: 5. CDR3 amino acids: CASSEPGLAGGRETQYF. In DNA form, the CDR3 reads TGCGCCAGCAGTGAGCCGGGACTAGCGGGGGGGCGGGAGACCCAGTACTTC.

This clonotype has a handful of counts. V and J are TRBV5-6 and TRBJ1-2; a weak D match, TRBD1 (5 bases). Trimming cost V 4 bases and J 4 bases, with 14 bases left between them. This CDR3 spans 14 amino acids. Germline CDR1 and CDR2: SGHDT and YYEEEE. The CDR3 loop reads CASSVYFDSYGYTF. The CDR3 coding sequence is TGTGCCAGCAGCGTGTACTTCGACAGCTATGGCTACACCTTC.